The 4 T cell receptor beta chains reported below all come from one sample, sequenced in a study of blood T cell repertoires in COVID-19. Clones were sequenced by immunoSEQ multiplex PCR, and TCRdb holds only the in-frame ones, with some missing. The sample consists of just over 250,000 clones, 87% of them appearing once. The sample consisted of peripheral blood. These receptors all come from a woman between 45 and 60 years old with acute or convalescent COVID-19.

This clone was counted once. The chain joins TRBV11-2 to TRBJ2-7, with D perhaps matching TRBD1 (6 bases). CDR1 and CDR2 (germline): SGHAT, FQNNGV. V shed 5 bases and J shed 2 bases, with 16 bases lying between them. CDR3 length: 15 amino acids. For the CDR3, the DNA is TGTGCCAGCAGCCTTCACGCCACAGGGCCCTACGAGCAGTACTTC. It codes for CASSLHATGPYEQYF.

V and J are TRBV4-2 and TRBJ1-1, with 8 bases aligning to TRBD1. CDR1 is LGHNA and CDR2 is YNFKEQ in the germline V gene. The trim removed 2 bases at V and 0 bases at J, leaving 2 bases unmatched. The CDR3 runs to 15 residues. The CDR3: CASSQRTGMNTEAFF. CDR3 DNA: TGTGCCAGCAGCCAACGGACAGGGATGAACACTGAAGCTTTCTTT.

The chain couples TRBV3-1 (or the pseudogene TRBV3-2) to TRBJ1-2; a weak D match, TRBD1 (6 bases). CDR3 length: 14 residues. Germline CDR1 LGHDT, CDR2 YNNKEL (reference sequence). V lost 1 base and J 8 bases, leaving 14 bases between the germline ends. CDR3 region: CASSQGTGGTGYTF. The CDR3 DNA is TGTGCCAGCAGCCAAGGTACGGGGGGGACAGGCTACACCTTC.

For this clone: At the DNA level, this CDR3 is encoded by other sequences in the same sample as well. The chain carries TRBV5-1 and TRBJ2-1; TRBD1 matches 9 bases. V was clipped by 3 bases and J by 4 bases; unmatched bases: 5. Germline V gene sequence: CDR1 SGHRS, CDR2 YFSETQ. The CDR3 loop spans 15 amino acids. Here the CDR3 DNA reads TGCGCCAGCAGCTCCGGGACAGGGACATACAATGAGCAGTTCTTC. It codes for CASSSGTGTYNEQFF.